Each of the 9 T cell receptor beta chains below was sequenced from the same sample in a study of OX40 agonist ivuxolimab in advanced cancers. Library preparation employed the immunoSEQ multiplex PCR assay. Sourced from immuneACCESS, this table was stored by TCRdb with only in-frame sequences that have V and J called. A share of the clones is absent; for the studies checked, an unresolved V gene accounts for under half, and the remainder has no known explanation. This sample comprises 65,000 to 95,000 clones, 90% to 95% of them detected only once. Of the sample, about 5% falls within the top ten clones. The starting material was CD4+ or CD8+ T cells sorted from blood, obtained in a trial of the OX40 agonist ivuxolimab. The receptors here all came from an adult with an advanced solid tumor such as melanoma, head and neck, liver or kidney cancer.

The CDR3 loop reads CASSSRSGNTDTQYF. The CDR3 DNA reads as TGTGCCAGCAGCTCTCGTAGCGGGAACACAGATACGCAGTATTTT. The chain joins TRBV7-9 to TRBJ2-3; 8 bases fit TRBD2. The CDR3 sequence is 15 residues long. Germline CDR1 is SEHNR and CDR2 is FQNEAQ (reference sequence). Trimming at V came to 4 bases and at J to 2 bases, leaving 5 bases not matched to a gene.

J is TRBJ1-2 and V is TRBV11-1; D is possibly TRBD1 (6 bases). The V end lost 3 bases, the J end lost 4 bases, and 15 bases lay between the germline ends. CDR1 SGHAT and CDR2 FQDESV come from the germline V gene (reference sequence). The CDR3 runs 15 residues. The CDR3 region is CASSFGTPRGYGYTF. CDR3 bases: TGTGCCAGCAGCTTCGGGACACCCCGCGGCTATGGCTACACCTTC.

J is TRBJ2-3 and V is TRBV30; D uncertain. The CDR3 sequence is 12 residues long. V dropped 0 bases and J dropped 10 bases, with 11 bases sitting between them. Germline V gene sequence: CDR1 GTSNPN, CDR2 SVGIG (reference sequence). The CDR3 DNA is TGTGCCTGGAGTGTAGATGAGTCTCCGCAGTATTTT. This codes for CAWSVDESPQYF.

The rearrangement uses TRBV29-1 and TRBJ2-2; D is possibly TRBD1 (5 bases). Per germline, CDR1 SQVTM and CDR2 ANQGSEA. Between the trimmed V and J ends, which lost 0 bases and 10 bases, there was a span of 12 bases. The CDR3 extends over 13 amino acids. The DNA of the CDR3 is TGCAGCGTTGAAGATGATGGGGCACCGGAGCTGTTTTTT. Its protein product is CSVEDDGAPELFF.

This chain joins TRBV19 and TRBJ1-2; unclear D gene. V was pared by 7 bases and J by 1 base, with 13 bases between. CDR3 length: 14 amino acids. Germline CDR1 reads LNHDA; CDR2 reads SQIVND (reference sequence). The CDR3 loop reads CASTSRALNYGYTF. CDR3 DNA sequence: TGTGCCAGTACGTCAAGGGCCCTTAACTATGGCTACACCTTC.

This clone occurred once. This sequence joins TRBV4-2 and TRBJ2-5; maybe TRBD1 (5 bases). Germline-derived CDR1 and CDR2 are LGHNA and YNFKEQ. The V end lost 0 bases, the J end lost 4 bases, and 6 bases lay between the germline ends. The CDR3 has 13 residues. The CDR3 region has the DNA TGTGCCAGCAGCCAAGATGACAGAGAGACCCAGTACTTC. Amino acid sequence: CASSQDDRETQYF.

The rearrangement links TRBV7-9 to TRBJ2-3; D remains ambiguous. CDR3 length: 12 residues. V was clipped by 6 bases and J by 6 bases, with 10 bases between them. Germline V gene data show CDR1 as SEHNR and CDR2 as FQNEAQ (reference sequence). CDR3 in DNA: TGTGCCAGCAGTCGAATGGTGGATACGCAGTATTTT. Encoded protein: CASSRMVDTQYF.

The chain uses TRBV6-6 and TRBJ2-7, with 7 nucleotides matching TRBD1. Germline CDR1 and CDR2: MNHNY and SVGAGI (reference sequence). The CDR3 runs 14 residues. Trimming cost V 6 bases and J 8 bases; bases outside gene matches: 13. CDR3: CASRQGQASKQQYF. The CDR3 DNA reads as TGTGCCAGCAGACAAGGACAGGCCTCTAAGCAGCAGTACTTC.

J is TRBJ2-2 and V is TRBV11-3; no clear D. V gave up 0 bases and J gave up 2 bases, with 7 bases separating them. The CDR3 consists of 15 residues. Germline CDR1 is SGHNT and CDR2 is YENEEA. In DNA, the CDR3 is TGTGCCAGCAGCTTAGATTCCCATAACACCGGGGAGCTGTTTTTT. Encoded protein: CASSLDSHNTGELFF.